Listed below are T cell receptor beta chains from one sample, sequenced in a study of shared clonotypes between healthy human individuals. Repertoires were generated with immunoSEQ multiplex PCR, while TCRdb's copy carries only in-frame clones and drops some. The table lists about 2.4 million clones, 93% of them singletons. Sequencing input: naive CD4+ T cells from PBMCs. These TCRs come from a man younger than 35 in good health. Some clones in this sample may be carry-over from other donors' samples. CDR3s include the opening cysteine and the closing phenylalanine or tryptophan. D genes are given only for firm matches. The size of a clone is reported for some rows only, either as once, few or many, or as a class for expanded clones.

V	size	D	J	DNA	CDR3
TRBV19	NA	NA	TRBJ2-4	TGTGCCAGTAGTGGGCTCCCAGGACAAGGATGGGCCAAAAACATTCAGTACTTC	CASSGLPGQGWAKNIQYF
TRBV5-1	NA	NA	TRBJ1-2	TGCGCCAGTTGGGGGGAGATCTCTGGCTACACCTTC	CASWGEISGYTF
TRBV6-6	NA	NA	TRBJ1-5	TGTGCCAGCAGTTACCCGGAGGGGAATCAGCCCCAGCATTTT	CASSYPEGNQPQHF
TRBV27	NA	NA	TRBJ2-7	TGTGCCAGCAGTTTAGGAGCAGAGACAAGTTCCTACGAGCAGTACTTC	CASSLGAETSSYEQYF
TRBV7-9	once	TRBD1	TRBJ1-2	TGTGCCAGCAGCTTTTTTGGGACAGGGGACTATGGCTACACCTTC	CASSFFGTGDYGYTF
TRBV28	NA	NA	TRBJ2-1	TGTGCCAGCAGTTTGGACTCCTACAATGAGCAGTTCTTC	CASSLDSYNEQFF
TRBV28	once	NA	TRBJ1-1	TGTGCCAGCAGTTTAATCGGTATTGGGACTGAAGCTTTCTTT	CASSLIGIGTEAFF
TRBV14	once	NA	TRBJ1-3	TGTGCCAGCAGCCAAGATCTGAGCCCTGGAAACACCATATATTTT	CASSQDLSPGNTIYF
TRBV28	NA	TRBD1	TRBJ2-4	TGTGCCAGCAGACCTACAGGGGAAGCCAAAAACATTCAGTACTTC	CASRPTGEAKNIQYF
TRBV11-2	NA	NA	TRBJ2-3	TGTGCCAGCAGCTTCGGACCCAACCCAGATACGCAGTATTTT	CASSFGPNPDTQYF
TRBV2	NA	NA	TRBJ2-7	TGTGCCAGCACTGGCCAGACCTACGAGCAGTACTTC	CASTGQTYEQYF
TRBV5-1	NA	TRBD2	TRBJ2-7	TGCGCCAGCAGCCCGACGAGCGGGAGTGGTGGCGAGCAGTACTTC	CASSPTSGSGGEQYF
TRBV25-1	NA	NA	TRBJ2-1	TGTGCCAGCAGTGAGCCCGCAGGGGACGGTGGTGAGCAGTTCTTC	CASSEPAGDGGEQFF
TRBV9	NA	NA	TRBJ1-5	TGTGCCAGCAGCGGGGGACTGACCGCGGGAGAGGCACCCCAGCATTTT	CASSGGLTAGEAPQHF
TRBV29-1	NA	TRBD1	TRBJ1-2	TGCAGCGTTGAAAGACAGGGGGGCGGCTACACCTTC	CSVERQGGGYTF